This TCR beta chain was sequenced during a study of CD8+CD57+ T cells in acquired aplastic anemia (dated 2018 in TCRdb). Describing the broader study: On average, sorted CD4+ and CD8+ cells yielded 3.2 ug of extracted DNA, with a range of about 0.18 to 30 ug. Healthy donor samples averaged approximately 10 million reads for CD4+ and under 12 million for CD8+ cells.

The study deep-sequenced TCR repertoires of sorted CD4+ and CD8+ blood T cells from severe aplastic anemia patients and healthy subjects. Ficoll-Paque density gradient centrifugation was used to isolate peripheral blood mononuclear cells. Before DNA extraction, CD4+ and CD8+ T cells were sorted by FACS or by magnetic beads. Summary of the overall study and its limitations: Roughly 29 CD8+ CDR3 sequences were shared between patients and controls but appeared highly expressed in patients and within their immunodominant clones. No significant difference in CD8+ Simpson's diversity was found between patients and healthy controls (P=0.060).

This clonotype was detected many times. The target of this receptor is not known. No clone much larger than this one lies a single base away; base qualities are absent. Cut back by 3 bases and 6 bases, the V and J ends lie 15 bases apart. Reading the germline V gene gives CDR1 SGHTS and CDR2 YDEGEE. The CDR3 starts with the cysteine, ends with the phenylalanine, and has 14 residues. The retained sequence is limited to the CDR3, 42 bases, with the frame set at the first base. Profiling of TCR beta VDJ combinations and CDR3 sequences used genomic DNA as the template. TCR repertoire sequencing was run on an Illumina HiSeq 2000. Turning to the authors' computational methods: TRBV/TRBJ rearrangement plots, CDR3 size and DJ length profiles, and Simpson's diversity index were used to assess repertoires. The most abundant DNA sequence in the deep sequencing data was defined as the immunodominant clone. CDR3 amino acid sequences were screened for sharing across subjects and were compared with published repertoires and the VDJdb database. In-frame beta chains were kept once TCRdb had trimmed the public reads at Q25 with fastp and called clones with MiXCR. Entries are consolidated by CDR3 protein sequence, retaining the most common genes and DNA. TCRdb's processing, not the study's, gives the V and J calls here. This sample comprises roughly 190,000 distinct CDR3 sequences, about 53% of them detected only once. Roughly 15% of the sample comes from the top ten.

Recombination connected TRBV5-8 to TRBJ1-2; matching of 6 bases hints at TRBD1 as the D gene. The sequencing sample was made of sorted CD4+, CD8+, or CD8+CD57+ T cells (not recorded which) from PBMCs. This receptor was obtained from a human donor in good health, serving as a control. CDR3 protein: CASSSTRTAHGYTF. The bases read TGTGCCAGCAGCTCAACCCGGACAGCCCATGGCTACACCTTC.